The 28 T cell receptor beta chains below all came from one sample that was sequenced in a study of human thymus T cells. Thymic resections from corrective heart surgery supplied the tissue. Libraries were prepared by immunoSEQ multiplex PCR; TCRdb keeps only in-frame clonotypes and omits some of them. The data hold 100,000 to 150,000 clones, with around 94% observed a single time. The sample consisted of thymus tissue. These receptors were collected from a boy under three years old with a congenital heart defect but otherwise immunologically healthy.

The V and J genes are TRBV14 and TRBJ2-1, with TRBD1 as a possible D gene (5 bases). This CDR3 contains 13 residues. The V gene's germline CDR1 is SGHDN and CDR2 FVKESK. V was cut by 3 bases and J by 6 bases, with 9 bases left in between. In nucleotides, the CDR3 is TGTGCCAGCAGCCAGCACAGGAGCAATGAGCAGTTCTTC. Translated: CASSQHRSNEQFF. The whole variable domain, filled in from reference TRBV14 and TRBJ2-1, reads EAGVTQFPSHSVIEKGQTVTLRCDPISGHDNLYWYRRVMGKEIKFLLHFVKESKQDESGMPNNRFLAERTGGTYSTLKVQPAELEDSGVYFCASSQHRSNEQFFGPGTRLTVL.

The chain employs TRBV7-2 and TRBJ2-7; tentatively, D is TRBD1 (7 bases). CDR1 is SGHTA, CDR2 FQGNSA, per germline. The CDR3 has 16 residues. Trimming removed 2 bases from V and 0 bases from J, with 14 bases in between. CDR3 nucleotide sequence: TGTGCCAGCAGCTTAAATTCAGGGGGGCTCTCCTACGAGCAGTACTTC. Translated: CASSLNSGGLSYEQYF.

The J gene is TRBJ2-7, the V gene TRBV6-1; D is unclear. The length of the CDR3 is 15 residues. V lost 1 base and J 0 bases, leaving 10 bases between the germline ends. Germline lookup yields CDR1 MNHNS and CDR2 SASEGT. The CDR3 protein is CASSEGLIPSYEQYF. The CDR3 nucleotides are TGTGCCAGCAGTGAAGGGCTCATACCCTCCTACGAGCAGTACTTC.

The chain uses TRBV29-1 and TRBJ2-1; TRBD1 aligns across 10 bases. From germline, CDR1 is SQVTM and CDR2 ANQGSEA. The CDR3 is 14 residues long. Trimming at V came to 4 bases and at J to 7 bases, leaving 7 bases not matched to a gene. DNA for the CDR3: TGCAGCGTTGGGGACAGGGGCCGTTTGAATGAGCAGTTCTTC. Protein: CSVGDRGRLNEQFF.

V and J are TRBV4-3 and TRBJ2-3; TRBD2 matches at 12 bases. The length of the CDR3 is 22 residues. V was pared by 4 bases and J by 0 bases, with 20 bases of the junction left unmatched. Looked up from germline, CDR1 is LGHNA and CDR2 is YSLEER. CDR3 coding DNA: TGCGCCAGCAGCCCGGAAACTAGCGGGGGGCCCACCAAAGCTACTAGCACAGATACGCAGTATTTT. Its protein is CASSPETSGGPTKATSTDTQYF.

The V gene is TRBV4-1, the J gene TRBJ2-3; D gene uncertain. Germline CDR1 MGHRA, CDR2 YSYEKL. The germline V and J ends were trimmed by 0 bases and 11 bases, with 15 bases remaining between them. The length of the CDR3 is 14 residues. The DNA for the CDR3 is TGCGCCAGCAGCCAAGAAAGGATCCGGCACCAGCAGTATTTT. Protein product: CASSQERIRHQQYF.

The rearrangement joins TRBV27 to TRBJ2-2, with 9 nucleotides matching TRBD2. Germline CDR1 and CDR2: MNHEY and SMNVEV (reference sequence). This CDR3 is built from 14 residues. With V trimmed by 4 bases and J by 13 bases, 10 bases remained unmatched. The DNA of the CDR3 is TGTGCCAGCAGTTCCCGGGGAGCGGGGGGCCTGCTGTTTTTT. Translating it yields CASSSRGAGGLLFF.

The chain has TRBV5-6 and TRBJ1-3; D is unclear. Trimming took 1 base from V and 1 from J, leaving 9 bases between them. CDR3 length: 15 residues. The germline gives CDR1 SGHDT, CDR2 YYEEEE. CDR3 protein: CASSLHDKSGNTIYF. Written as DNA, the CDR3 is TGTGCCAGCAGCTTGCACGACAAGTCTGGAAACACCATATATTTT.

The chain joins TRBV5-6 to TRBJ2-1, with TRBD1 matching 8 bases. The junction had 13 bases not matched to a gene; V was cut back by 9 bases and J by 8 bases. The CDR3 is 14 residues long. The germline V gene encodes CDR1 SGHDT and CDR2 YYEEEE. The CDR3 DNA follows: TGTGCCACCCGACGGACAGGGTATAACGATGAGCAGTTCTTC. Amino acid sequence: CATRRTGYNDEQFF. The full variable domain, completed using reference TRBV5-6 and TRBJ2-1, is DAGVTQSPTHLIKTRGQQVTLRCSPKSGHDTVSWYQQALGQGPQFIFQYYEEEERQRGNFPDRFSGHQFPNYSSELNVNALLLGDSALYLCATRRTGYNDEQFFGPGTRLTVL.

In DNA, the CDR3 is TGTGCCAGCAATTTCCAGGGGGCAAACTATGGCTACACCTTC. Protein sequence: CASNFQGANYGYTF. The rearrangement joins TRBV6-1 to TRBJ1-2; 8 bases agree with TRBD1. The CDR3 loop spans 14 amino acids. Germline V gives CDR1 MNHNS, CDR2 SASEGT. V lost 7 bases to trimming and J lost 2 bases; unmatched junction nucleotides: 6.

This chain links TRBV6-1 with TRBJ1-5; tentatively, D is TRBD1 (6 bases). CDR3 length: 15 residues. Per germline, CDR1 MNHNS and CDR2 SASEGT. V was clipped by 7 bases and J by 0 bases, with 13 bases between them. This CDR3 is CASIHTGYSNQPQHF. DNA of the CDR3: TGTGCCAGCATCCATACAGGGTATAGCAATCAGCCCCAGCATTTT.

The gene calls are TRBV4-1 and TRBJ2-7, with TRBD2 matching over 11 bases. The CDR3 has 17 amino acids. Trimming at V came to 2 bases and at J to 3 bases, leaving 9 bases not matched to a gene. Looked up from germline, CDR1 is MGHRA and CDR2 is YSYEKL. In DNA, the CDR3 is TGCGCCAGCAGCCAACATGGACTAGCGGGCTCCCTCTACGAGCAGTACTTC. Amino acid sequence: CASSQHGLAGSLYEQYF.

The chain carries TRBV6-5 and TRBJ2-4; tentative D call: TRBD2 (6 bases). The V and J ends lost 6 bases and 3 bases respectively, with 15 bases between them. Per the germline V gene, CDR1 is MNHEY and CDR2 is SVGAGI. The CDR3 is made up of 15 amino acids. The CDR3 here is CASSVAGKGKNIQYF. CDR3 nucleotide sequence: TGTGCCAGCAGCGTGGCGGGGAAGGGCAAAAACATTCAGTACTTC.

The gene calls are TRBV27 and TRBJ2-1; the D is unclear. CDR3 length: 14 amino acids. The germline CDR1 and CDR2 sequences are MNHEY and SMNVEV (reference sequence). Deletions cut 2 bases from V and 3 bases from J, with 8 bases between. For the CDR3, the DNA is TGTGCCAGCAGTTTACACGGATTCTACAATGAGCAGTTCTTC. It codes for CASSLHGFYNEQFF.

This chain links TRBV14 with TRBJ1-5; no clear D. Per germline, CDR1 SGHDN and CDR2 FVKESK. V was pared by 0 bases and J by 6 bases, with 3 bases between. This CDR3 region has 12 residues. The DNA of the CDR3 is TGTGCCAGCAGCCAAGAGGGTCAGCCCCAGCATTTT. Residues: CASSQEGQPQHF.

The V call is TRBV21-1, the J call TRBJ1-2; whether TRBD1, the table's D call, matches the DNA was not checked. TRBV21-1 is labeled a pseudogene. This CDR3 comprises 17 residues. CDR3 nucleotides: TGTGCCAGCAGCCTAAACCCATGGGACACATGGGACTATGGCTACACCTTC. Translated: CASSLNPWDTWDYGYTF.

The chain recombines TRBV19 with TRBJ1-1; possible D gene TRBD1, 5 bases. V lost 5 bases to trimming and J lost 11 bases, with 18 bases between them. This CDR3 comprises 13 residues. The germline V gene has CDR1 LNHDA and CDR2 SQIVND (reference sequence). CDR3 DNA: TGTGCCAGTAGTGGGCCGGGAGAGCGGGGCGCTTTCTTT. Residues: CASSGPGERGAFF.

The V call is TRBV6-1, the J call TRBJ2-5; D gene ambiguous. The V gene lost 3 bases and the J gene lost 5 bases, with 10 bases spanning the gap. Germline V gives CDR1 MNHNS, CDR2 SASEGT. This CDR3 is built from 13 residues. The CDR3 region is CASSEPWGETQYF. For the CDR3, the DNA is TGTGCCAGCAGTGAGCCTTGGGGTGAGACCCAGTACTTC.

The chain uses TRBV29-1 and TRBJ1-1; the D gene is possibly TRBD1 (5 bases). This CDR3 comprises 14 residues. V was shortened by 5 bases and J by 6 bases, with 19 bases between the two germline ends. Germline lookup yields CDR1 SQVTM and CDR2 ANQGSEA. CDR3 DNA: TGCAGCGTTAAGGGGCTGTGGGTTGGCGCTGAAGCTTTCTTT. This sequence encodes CSVKGLWVGAEAFF.

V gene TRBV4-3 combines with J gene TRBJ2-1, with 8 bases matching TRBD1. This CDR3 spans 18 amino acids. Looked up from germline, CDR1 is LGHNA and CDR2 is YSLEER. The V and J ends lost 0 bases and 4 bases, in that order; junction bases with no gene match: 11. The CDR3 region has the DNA TGCGCCAGCAGCCAAGATCGGGGCACGGGACAGGCATACAATGAGCAGTTCTTC. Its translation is CASSQDRGTGQAYNEQFF.

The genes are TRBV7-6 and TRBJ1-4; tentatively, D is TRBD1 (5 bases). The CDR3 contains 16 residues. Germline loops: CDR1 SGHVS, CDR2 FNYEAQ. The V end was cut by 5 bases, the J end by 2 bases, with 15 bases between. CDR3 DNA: TGTGCCAGCAGCCCTAGATGGGGGAGGACTAATGAAAAACTGTTTTTT. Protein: CASSPRWGRTNEKLFF.

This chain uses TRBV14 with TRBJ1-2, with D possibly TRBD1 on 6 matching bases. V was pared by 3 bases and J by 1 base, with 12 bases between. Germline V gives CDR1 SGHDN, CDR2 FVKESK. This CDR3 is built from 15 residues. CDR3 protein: CASSQGGAFNYGYTF. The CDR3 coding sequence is TGTGCCAGCAGCCAGGGGGGGGCCTTTAACTATGGCTACACCTTC.

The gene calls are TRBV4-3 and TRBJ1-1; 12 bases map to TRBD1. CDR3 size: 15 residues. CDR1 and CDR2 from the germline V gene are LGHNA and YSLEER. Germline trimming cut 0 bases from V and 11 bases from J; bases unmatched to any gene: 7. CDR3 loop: CASSQDRGQGARAFF. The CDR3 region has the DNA TGCGCCAGCAGCCAAGATAGGGGACAGGGGGCGCGGGCTTTCTTT.

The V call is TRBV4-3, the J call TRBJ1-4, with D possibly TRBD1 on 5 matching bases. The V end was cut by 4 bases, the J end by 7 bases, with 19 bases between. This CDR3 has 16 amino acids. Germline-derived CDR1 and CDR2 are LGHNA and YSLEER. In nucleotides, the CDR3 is TGCGCCAGCAGCCTCCTAAGGACGGGGGACGGTGAAAAACTGTTTTTT. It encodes CASSLLRTGDGEKLFF.

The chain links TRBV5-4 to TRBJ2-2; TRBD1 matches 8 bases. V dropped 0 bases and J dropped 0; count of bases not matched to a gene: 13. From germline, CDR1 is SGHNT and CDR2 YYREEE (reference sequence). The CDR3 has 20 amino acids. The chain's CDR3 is CASSLGHQGAWKSNTGELFF. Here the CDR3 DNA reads TGTGCCAGCAGCTTGGGCCATCAGGGGGCTTGGAAGTCGAACACCGGGGAGCTGTTTTTT.

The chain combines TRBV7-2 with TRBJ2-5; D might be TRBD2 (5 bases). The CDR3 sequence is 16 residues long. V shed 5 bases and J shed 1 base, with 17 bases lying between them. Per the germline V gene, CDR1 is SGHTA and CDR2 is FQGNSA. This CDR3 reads CASSRPLAGSQETQYF. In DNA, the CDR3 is TGTGCCAGCAGCCGACCCCTAGCTGGGAGCCAAGAGACCCAGTACTTC.

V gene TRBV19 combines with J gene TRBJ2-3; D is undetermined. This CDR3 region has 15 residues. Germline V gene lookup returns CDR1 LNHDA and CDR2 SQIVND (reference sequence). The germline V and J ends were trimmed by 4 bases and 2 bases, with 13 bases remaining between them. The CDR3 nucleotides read TGTGCCAGTAGTAAAAGGAAGGGATCCACAGATACGCAGTATTTT. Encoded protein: CASSKRKGSTDTQYF.

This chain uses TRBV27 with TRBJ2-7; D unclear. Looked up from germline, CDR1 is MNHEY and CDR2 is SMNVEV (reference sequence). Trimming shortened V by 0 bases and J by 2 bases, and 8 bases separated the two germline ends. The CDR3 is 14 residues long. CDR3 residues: CASSLSTTTYEQYF. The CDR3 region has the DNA TGTGCCAGCAGTTTATCCACCACCACCTACGAGCAGTACTTC.